One sample yielded the 2 T cell receptor beta chains listed below, sequenced in a study of T cells in Graves' hyperthyroidism and ophthalmopathy. Amplification yielded TCR beta CDR3 regions, with RNA transcripts as the source. HTBI primers drove first-round RT-PCR of the TCR CDR3. TCRdb analysed the multiplex PCR reads with MiXCR anew, one entry per CDR3 protein. The data contain 500,000 or so distinct CDR3 sequences, 17% of them singletons. Input material: blood. These receptors all come from a woman between 18 and 29 years old with Graves' ophthalmopathy.

This clonotype appeared a few times. The gene calls are TRBV30 and TRBJ2-6; tentative D call: TRBD1 (6 bases). CDR1 and CDR2 from the germline V gene are GTSNPN and SVGIG (reference sequence). The germline V and J ends were trimmed by 2 bases and 2 bases, with 16 bases remaining between them. There are 17 residues in the CDR3. CDR3 DNA sequence: TGTGCCTGGAGTTTAAAAGGACAGTCTACTGGGGCCAACGTCCTGACTTTC. This translates into CAWSLKGQSTGANVLTF.

This clonotype was found many times. The V gene is TRBV2, the J gene TRBJ2-7; D unclear. The V gene lost 5 bases and the J gene lost 7 bases, with 9 bases spanning the gap. The CDR3 runs 11 residues. Looked up from germline, CDR1 is SNHLY and CDR2 is FYNNEI. The CDR3 DNA sequence: TGTGCCAGCAGTCTTAAGTGGGAGCAGTACTTC. It codes for CASSLKWEQYF.